This T cell receptor (beta chain) appears in the sequencing data of a study of cytomegalovirus exposure and HLA in healthy donors. This clone was seen only once. What it binds is not known. Trimming removed 4 bases from V and 6 bases from J, with 24 bases in between. This CDR3 spans 17 amino acids. The V gene's germline CDR1 is SGHTA and CDR2 FQGNSA. Study-level results: Highest at DRB1 and lowest at HLA-C, TCR association rates differed among HLA loci in a later analysis.

The PCR employed 60 Vbeta primers together with 13 Jbeta primers. Generated by immunoSEQ multiplex PCR, the TCRdb table keeps only in-frame clones and is missing some. Altogether approximately 210,000 clones are present, roughly 77% being singletons, with the ten largest covering around 1.6%. The origin of this receptor is a woman between 50 and 59 years old in good health and CMV-seronegative. The chain is built from TRBV7-2 and TRBJ1-2; D possibly corresponds to TRBD1 (6 bases). The sequenced material came from PBMCs. The CDR3 spells CASSSSSSRGYRDGYTF. The CDR3 bases are TGTGCCAGCAGCTCGTCGTCCTCCAGGGGTTATCGGGATGGCTACACCTTC.